A selection of T cell receptor beta chains follows, all from one sample in a study of OX40 agonist ivuxolimab in advanced cancers. Using immunoSEQ multiplex PCR, the repertoire was profiled, and TCRdb retains in-frame clones only, with some absent. This sample has about 44,000 clones; just under 95% occur once, and the top ten carry roughly 15%. Sequenced here: CD4+ or CD8+ T cells sorted from blood, sampled in a trial of the OX40 agonist ivuxolimab. These receptors were collected from an adult with an advanced solid tumor such as melanoma, head and neck, liver or kidney cancer. The CDR3 runs from the conserved cysteine through the conserved F or W. A D gene is named only where the DNA matches it firmly. For some rows the clone size is stated as once, few or many, or as a class when expanded; others skip it.

NA,TRBJ2-7,TRBV15,NA,CATSRVGFQLGSEQYF,TGTGCCACCAGCAGAGTGGGTTTCCAATTGGGCTCCGAGCAGTACTTC
NA,TRBJ1-1,TRBV2,NA,CASSEASNSAASTFF,TGTGCCAGCAGTGAAGCGTCAAACTCTGCAGCCTCAACTTTCTTT
NA,TRBJ2-7,TRBV19,TRBD2,CATAFSGTWQDEQYF,TGTGCCACCGCGTTCAGCGGGACCTGGCAGGACGAGCAGTACTTC
NA,TRBJ2-3,TRBV7-9,TRBD1,CASTTGALGTTDTQYF,TGTGCCAGCACGACAGGGGCTCTTGGTACAACAGATACGCAGTATTTT
few,TRBJ2-3,TRBV14,NA,CASSGLGVLGDTQYF,TGTGCCAGCAGCGGTTTGGGGGTCTTGGGAGATACGCAGTATTTT
NA,TRBJ1-4,TRBV27,NA,CASSLAPGAVEEKLFF,TGTGCCAGCAGTTTGGCCCCGGGCGCCGTGGAGGAAAAACTGTTTTTT
NA,TRBJ2-2,TRBV18,NA,CASSNSGRPLFTTGELFF,TGTGCCAGCTCCAACTCGGGCCGCCCATTATTCACCACCGGGGAGCTGTTTTTT
NA,TRBJ2-2,TRBV6-1,NA,CATSTMNTGELFF,TGTGCCACCTCGACAATGAACACCGGGGAGCTGTTTTTT
NA,TRBJ1-4,TRBV16,NA,CASSQWTDNEKLFF,TGTGCCAGCAGCCAATGGACGGACAATGAAAAACTGTTTTTT
few,TRBJ2-1,TRBV6-1,NA,CASSRGAEDEQFF,TGTGCCAGCAGCCGGGGGGCTGAAGATGAGCAGTTCTTC
NA,TRBJ1-1,TRBV18,NA,CASSPPVGVNTEAFF,TGTGCCAGCTCACCACCGGTCGGGGTGAACACTGAAGCTTTCTTT
NA,TRBJ1-4,TRBV30,NA,CAWSVRPPGEKLFF,TGTGCCTGGAGTGTTAGACCCCCAGGGGAAAAACTGTTTTTT
NA,TRBJ2-1,TRBV5-8,TRBD2,CASSAGLAGAWEQFF,TGTGCCAGCAGCGCCGGACTAGCGGGAGCGTGGGAGCAGTTCTTC
NA,TRBJ2-3,TRBV7-3,TRBD2,CASSPLAGGPEGDTQYF,TGTGCCAGCAGCCCATTAGCGGGAGGGCCGGAGGGGGATACGCAGTATTTT
NA,TRBJ1-2,TRBV7-3,TRBD1,CASSNGTAGSANYGYTF,TGTGCCAGCAGCAACGGGACAGCCGGTTCAGCTAACTATGGCTACACCTTC
NA,TRBJ2-1,TRBV29-1,NA,CSVEVPSVPHNEQFF,TGCAGCGTTGAAGTACCCAGCGTCCCCCACAATGAGCAGTTCTTC
NA,TRBJ2-3,TRBV4-2,NA,CASSQDPSSPSTDTQYF,TGTGCCAGCAGCCAAGATCCTAGCAGCCCTAGCACAGATACGCAGTATTTT
NA,TRBJ2-1,TRBV6-5,NA,CASSYSGTPVYNEQFF,TGTGCCAGCAGTTACTCCGGGACTCCCGTTTACAATGAGCAGTTCTTC
once,TRBJ1-5,TRBV7-9,NA,CASSPGVQDTSNQPQHF,TGTGCCAGCAGCCCTGGGGTCCAAGATACTAGCAATCAGCCCCAGCATTTT
NA,TRBJ2-7,TRBV4-1,TRBD2,CASSQVLAGGSIDEQYF,TGCGCCAGCAGCCAAGTCCTAGCGGGAGGGTCGATCGACGAGCAGTACTTC
NA,TRBJ2-7,TRBV9,TRBD1,CASSPESRAGGDEQYF,TGTGCCAGCAGCCCGGAATCGAGGGCAGGGGGCGACGAGCAGTACTTC
NA,TRBJ2-1,TRBV4-1,NA,CASSQGPLSNEQFF,TGCGCCAGCAGCCAAGGACCGTTAAGCAATGAGCAGTTCTTC
NA,TRBJ2-7,TRBV2,TRBD2,CASSERLAVYEQYF,TGTGCCAGCAGTGAGCGACTAGCAGTTTACGAGCAGTACTTC
NA,TRBJ2-3,TRBV7-9,TRBD1,CASSTYRGQGTDTQYF,TGTGCCAGCAGCACGTACAGGGGGCAAGGCACAGATACGCAGTATTTT
once,TRBJ2-7,TRBV13,NA,CASSEAAWHEQYF,TGTGCCAGCAGTGAAGCGGCCTGGCACGAGCAGTACTTC